This record concerns one TCR beta chain sequence. Its antigen is unknown. The sample is drawn from a study of cytomegalovirus exposure and HLA in healthy donors. A multiplex PCR was run with 60 Vbeta primers and 13 Jbeta primers. Authors' data handling: The count from a later analysis was some 83 million unique TCR beta chains, 9.5 million to 11 million of them shared. The table came from immunoSEQ multiplex PCR; TCRdb's copy has only in-frame clones and leaves some out. V and J calls and clone size follow that table, whereas D and trimming were derived from the DNA. Among approximately 190,000 clones listed, approximately 84% were seen once. Overall study findings and caveats: Reports indicate that TCR beta sequences accurately predicted the HLA-A and HLA-B alleles of most subjects.

Deletions cut 2 bases from V and 7 bases from J, with 12 bases between. The CDR3 has 15 amino acids. Germline lookup yields CDR1 MNHEY and CDR2 SMNVEV (reference sequence). V is TRBV27 and J is TRBJ1-6; D remains unclear. This clonotype originated in a man aged 50-60 years in good health and CMV-seronegative. Sequencing input: PBMCs. This chain's CDR3 is CASSLEIRENSPLHF. CDR3 DNA: TGTGCCAGCAGTTTAGAAATCCGGGAAAATTCACCCCTCCACTTT.